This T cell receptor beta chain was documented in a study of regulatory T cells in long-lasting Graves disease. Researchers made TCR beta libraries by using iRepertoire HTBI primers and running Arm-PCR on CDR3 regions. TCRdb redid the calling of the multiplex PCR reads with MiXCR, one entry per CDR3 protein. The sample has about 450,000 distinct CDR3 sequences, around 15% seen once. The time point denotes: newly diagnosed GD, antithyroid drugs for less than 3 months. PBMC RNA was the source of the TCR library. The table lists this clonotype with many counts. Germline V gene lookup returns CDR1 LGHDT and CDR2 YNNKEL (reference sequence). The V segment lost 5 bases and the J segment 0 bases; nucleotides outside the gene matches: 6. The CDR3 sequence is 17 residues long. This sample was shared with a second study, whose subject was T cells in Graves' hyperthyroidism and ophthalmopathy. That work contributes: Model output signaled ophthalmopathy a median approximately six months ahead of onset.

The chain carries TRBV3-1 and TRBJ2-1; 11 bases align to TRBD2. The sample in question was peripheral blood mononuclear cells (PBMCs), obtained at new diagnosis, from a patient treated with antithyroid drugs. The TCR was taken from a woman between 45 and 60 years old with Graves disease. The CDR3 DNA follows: TGTGCCAGCAGCACCGTAGCGGGAGGGTACTCCTACAATGAGCAGTTCTTC. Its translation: CASSTVAGGYSYNEQFF.